Following are 4 T cell receptor beta chains from one sample sequenced in a study of T cells in women clearing cervical HPV infection. Profiled with immunoSEQ multiplex PCR; TCRdb holds only in-frame clones, not every one. The sample holds 39,000 or so clones. The source material was blood buffy coat. The receptors stem from a woman between 18 and 70 years old with a cervical HPV16 infection that either progressed to CIN3+ or cleared (not recorded which).

With regard to this clone: The read halts 3 residues ahead of the CDR3 end, with the missing end drawn from the germline J gene. The chain combines TRBV7-9 with TRBJ2-1; D is possibly TRBD1 (5 bases). Germline CDR1 reads SEHNR; CDR2 reads FQNEAQ (reference sequence). This CDR3 spans 14 amino acids. Trimming took 4 bases from V and 6 from J, leaving 13 bases between them. CDR3 sequence: CASSYNPGSNEQFF. CDR3 DNA (partial): TGTGCCAGCAGCTACAACCCAGGGTCCAATGAG. Looking up the rest from reference TRBV7-9 and TRBJ2-1 gives the full variable domain: DTGVSQNPRHKITKRGQNVTFRCDPISEHNRLYWYRQTLGQGPEFLTYFQNEAQLEKSRLLSDRFSAERPKGSFSTLEIQRTEQGDSAMYLCASSYNPGSNEQFFGPGTRLTVL.

A note on this clone: The read ends 3 residues shy of where the CDR3 ends; the end is completed using the germline J gene. This rearrangement joins TRBV6-2 or TRBV6-3 to TRBJ1-5; 9 bases match TRBD1. Losses at the gene ends were 6 bases for V and 4 bases for J; bases not matched to a gene: 10. Germline CDR1 MNHEY, CDR2 SVGEGT. The length of the CDR3 is 16 residues. Partial CDR3 DNA: TGTGCCAGCAGACAAGGGGACAGGGTAGTTAATCAGCCC. This codes for CASRQGDRVVNQP. The whole CDR3 region reads CASRQGDRVVNQPQHF.

Remarks on this clone: The sequenced fragment ends 3 residues before the CDR3 boundary, so the rest is inferred from the germline J gene. The V gene is TRBV7-2, the J gene TRBJ2-5; D not resolved. Germline V CDR1 and CDR2: SGHTA, FQGNSA. Between the trimmed V and J ends, which lost 5 bases and 3 bases, there was a span of 16 bases. This CDR3 has 15 residues. The CDR3 bases that were read are TGTGCCAGCAGCGGCGACCCTGGCGCGGAAGAGACC. Translated, it gives CASSGDPGAEET. The entire CDR3 reads CASSGDPGAEETQYF. Filled out from reference TRBV7-2 and TRBJ2-5, the complete variable domain reads GAGVSQSPSNKVTEKGKDVELRCDPISGHTALYWYRQSLGQGLEFLIYFQGNSAPDKSGLPSDRFSAERTGGSVSTLTIQRTQQEDSAVYLCASSGDPGAEETQYFGPGTRLLVL.

Partial CDR3 DNA: TGCGCCAGCAGCTTGGGACTAGCGGGGGGGCATGGGGACGAG. It translates to CASSLGLAGGHGDE. The entire CDR3 protein reads CASSLGLAGGHGDEQYF. This chain links TRBV5-1 with TRBJ2-7; 14 nucleotides align to TRBD2. The read halts 3 residues ahead of the CDR3 end, with the missing end drawn from the germline J gene. The V segment lost 0 bases and the J segment 5 bases; nucleotides outside the gene matches: 7. The CDR3 spans 17 residues. CDR1 is SGHRS, CDR2 YFSETQ, per germline. Filled out from reference TRBV5-1 and TRBJ2-7, the complete variable domain reads KAGVTQTPRYLIKTRGQQVTLSCSPISGHRSVSWYQQTPGQGLQFLFEYFSETQRNKGNFPGRFSGRQFSNSRSEMNVSTLELGDSALYLCASSLGLAGGHGDEQYFGPGTRLTVT.